This T cell receptor beta chain stems from a study of response to subunit inactivated influenza vaccine. Overall study findings and caveats: The authors put forward the suggestion that each seasonal influenza vaccination may bring in only a limited number of new T cells.

Each CDR3 protein is one row after TCRdb ran MiXCR on the RT-PCR reads. Among 500,000 or so distinct CDR3 sequences listed, 16% were seen once. This clonotype was counted at least ten times. Its antigen is undetermined. This clonotype was sampled from a man aged 45 to 70 who received an inactivated influenza vaccine. The source material was CD4+ T cells sorted from PBMCs, sampled about 24 months after vaccination.

The DNA of the CDR3 is TGTGCCAGCAGTCCGGACAGGGGTCCTTCACCCCTCCACTTT. It specifies CASSPDRGPSPLHF. The V call is TRBV12-3 or TRBV12-4, the J call TRBJ1-6; 9 bases are a match to TRBD1. There are 14 residues in the CDR3. V lost 5 bases to trimming and J lost 9 bases; unmatched junction nucleotides: 5.